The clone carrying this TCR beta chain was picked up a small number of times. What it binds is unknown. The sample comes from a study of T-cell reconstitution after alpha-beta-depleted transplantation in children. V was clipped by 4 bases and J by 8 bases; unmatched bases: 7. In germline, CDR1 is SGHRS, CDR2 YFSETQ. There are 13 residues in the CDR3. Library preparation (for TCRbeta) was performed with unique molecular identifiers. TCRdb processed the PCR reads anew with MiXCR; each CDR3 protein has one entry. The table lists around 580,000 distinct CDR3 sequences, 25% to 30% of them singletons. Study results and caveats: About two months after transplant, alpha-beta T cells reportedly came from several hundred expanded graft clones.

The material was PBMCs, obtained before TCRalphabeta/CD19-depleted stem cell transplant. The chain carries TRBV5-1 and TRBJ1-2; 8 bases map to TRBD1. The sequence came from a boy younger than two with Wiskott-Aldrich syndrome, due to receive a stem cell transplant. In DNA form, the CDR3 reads TGCGCCAGCAGCCTTGGACAGGGCGGCGGCTACACCTTC. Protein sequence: CASSLGQGGGYTF.